These 5 T cell receptor beta chains were all obtained from the same sample, sequenced in a study of blood T cell repertoires in COVID-19. The table came from immunoSEQ multiplex PCR; TCRdb's copy has only in-frame clones and leaves some out. This sample has fewer than 300,000 clones, with about nine tenths found just once. The sequencing input was PBMCs or T cells enriched from blood (not recorded which). These receptors came from a woman aged 30 to 39 who had recovered from COVID-19.

This chain links TRBV7-6 with TRBJ2-3; 16 bases match TRBD2. Germline V gives CDR1 SGHVS, CDR2 FNYEAQ. V lost 2 bases to trimming and J lost 4 bases; unmatched junction nucleotides: 12. The CDR3 covers 20 residues. The chain's CDR3 is CASSLSPGTSGRGGADTQYF. The CDR3 coding sequence is TGTGCCAGCAGCTTAAGCCCCGGGACTAGCGGGAGGGGCGGTGCAGATACGCAGTATTTT.

J is TRBJ2-2 and V is TRBV9, with D possibly TRBD2 on 6 matching bases. Trimming removed 0 bases from V and 4 bases from J, with 10 bases in between. The CDR3 totals 15 residues. CDR1 and CDR2 (germline): SGDLS, YYNGEE. This chain's CDR3 is CASSVGTKSTGELFF. CDR3 nucleotide sequence: TGTGCCAGCAGCGTAGGGACTAAATCCACCGGGGAGCTGTTTTTT.

J is TRBJ2-1 and V is TRBV18; 8 bases align to TRBD2. Germline CDR1 is KGHSH and CDR2 is LQKENI. The CDR3 length is 14 residues. Trimming took 3 bases from V and 8 from J; bases not matched to a gene: 6. The CDR3 region has the DNA TGTGCCAGCTCACCGGGGACTAGGAGAGATGAGCAGTTCTTC. Its translation: CASSPGTRRDEQFF.

J is TRBJ1-1 and V is TRBV19; 9 bases line up with TRBD1. The V gene's germline CDR1 is LNHDA and CDR2 SQIVND (reference sequence). The CDR3 loop spans 16 amino acids. After removal of 4 bases from V and 0 bases from J, the junction contained 6 bases not matched to a gene. CDR3 bases: TGTGCCAGTAGTAAAACAGGGGGCTGGATGAACACTGAAGCTTTCTTT. Residues: CASSKTGGWMNTEAFF.

The J gene is TRBJ1-1, the V gene TRBV9, with unresolved D. Per the germline V gene, CDR1 is SGDLS and CDR2 is YYNGEE. CDR3 size: 13 residues. With 0 bases removed from V and 3 bases from J, the gap between germline ends came to 6 bases. The CDR3, as DNA: TGTGCCAGCAGCGTAGCGGGTTACACTGAAGCTTTCTTT. Protein: CASSVAGYTEAFF.